This TCR beta chain was captured by sequencing in a study of T cell repertoires and HLA-DP antigens. Looking at the study overall: One alloantigen had around ten groove amino acid differences from self, the other one. Sorted CD137+CD4+ samples averaged approximately 200 ng DNA; pre-culture CD4+ samples, 950 to 1,500 ng.

Untouched CD4+ T cells were bead-isolated from PBMC at about 97.7% purity. Note on this clone: Its target is unknown.

CDR1 is MNHEY and CDR2 is SVGAGI in the germline V gene. The CDR3 is made up of 14 amino acids. Trimming shortened V by 2 bases and J by 4 bases, and 11 bases separated the two germline ends. Primers targeted 54 TRBV and 13 TRBJ segments. Method: immunoSEQ multiplex PCR; TCRdb's copy keeps in-frame clones and lacks some. The table has about 110,000 clones, 80% to 95% seen once. The chain recombines TRBV6-5 with TRBJ1-1; D uncertain. This clonotype was obtained from a woman younger than 35 in good health and CMV-seronegative. The sample was CD4+ T cells from PBMCs. The CDR3 region has the DNA TGTGCCAGCAGTTACGAGCGGTTGGGCACTGAAGCTTTCTTT. Translating it yields CASSYERLGTEAFF.